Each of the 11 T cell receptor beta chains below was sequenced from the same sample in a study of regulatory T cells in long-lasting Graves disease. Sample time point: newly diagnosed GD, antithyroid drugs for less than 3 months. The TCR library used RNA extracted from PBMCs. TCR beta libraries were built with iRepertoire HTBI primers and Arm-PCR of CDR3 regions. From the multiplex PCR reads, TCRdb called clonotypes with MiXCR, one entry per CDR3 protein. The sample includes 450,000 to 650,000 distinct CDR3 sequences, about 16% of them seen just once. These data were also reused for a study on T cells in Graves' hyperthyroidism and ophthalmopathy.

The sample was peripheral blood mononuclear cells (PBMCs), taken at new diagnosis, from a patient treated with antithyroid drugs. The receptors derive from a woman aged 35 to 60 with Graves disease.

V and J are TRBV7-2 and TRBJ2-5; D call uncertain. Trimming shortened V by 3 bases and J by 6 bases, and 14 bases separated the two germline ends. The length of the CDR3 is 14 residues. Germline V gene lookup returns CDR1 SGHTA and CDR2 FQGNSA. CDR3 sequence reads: CASSFPSTRQTQYF. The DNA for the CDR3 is TGTGCCAGCAGCTTCCCCTCGACGCGGCAGACCCAGTACTTC.

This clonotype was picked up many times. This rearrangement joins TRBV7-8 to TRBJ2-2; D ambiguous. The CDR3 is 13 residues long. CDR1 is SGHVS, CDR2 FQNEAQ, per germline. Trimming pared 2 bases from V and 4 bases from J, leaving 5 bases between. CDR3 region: CASSLWATGELFF. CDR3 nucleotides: TGTGCCAGCAGCTTATGGGCCACCGGGGAGCTGTTTTTT.

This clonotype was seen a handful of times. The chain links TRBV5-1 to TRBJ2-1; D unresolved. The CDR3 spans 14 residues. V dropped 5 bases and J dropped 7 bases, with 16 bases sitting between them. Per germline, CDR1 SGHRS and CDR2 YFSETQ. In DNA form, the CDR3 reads TGCGCCAGCAGGTGGGATGCAACCTCTAATGAGCAGTTCTTC. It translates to CASRWDATSNEQFF.

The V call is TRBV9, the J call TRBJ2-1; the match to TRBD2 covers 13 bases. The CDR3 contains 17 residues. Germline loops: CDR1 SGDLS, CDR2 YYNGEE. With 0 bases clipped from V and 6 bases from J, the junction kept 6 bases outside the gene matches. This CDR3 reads CASSVATLAGGLNEQFF. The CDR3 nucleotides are TGTGCCAGCAGCGTAGCAACACTAGCGGGGGGGCTCAATGAGCAGTTCTTC. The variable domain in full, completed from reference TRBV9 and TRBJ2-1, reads DSGVTQTPKHLITATGQRVTLRCSPRSGDLSVYWYQQSLDQGLQFLIQYYNGEERAKGNILERFSAQQFPDLHSELNLSSLELGDSALYFCASSVATLAGGLNEQFFGPGTRLTVL.

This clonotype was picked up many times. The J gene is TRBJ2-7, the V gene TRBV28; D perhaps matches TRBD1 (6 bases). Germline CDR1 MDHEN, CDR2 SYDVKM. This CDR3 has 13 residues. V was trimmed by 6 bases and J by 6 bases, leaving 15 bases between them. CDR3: CASRAPGQGEQYF. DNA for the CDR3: TGTGCCAGCAGGGCACCGGGACAAGGCGAGCAGTACTTC.

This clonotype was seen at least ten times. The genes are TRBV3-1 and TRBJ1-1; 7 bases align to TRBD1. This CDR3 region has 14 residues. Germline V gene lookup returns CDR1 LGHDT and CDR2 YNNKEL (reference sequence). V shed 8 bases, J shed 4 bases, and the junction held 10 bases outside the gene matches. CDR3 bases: TGTGCCAGCGTTCCCAGGGGGAGAGGCACTGAAGCTTTCTTT. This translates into CASVPRGRGTEAFF.

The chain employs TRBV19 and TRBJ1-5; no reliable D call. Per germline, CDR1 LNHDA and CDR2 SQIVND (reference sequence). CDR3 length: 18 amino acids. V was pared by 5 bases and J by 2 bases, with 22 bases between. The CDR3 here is CASSAGSPWAWGNQPQHF. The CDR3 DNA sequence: TGTGCCAGTAGTGCCGGCTCTCCCTGGGCTTGGGGCAATCAGCCCCAGCATTTT.

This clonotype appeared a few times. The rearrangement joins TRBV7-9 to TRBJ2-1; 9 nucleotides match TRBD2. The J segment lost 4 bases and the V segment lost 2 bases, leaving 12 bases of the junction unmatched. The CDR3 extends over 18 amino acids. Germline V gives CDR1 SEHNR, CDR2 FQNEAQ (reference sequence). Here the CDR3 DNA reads TGTGCCAGCAGCTTACTATCCAGCGGGGGGTTGAGATACAATGAGCAGTTCTTC. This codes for CASSLLSSGGLRYNEQFF.

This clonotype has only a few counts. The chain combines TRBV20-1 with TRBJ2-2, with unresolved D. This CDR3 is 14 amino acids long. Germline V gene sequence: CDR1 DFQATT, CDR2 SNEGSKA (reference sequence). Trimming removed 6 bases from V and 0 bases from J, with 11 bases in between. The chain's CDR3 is CSAGGGSNTGELFF. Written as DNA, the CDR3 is TGCAGTGCCGGTGGTGGGTCGAACACCGGGGAGCTGTTTTTT.

CDR3 loop: CSAREGGTADSPLHF. As DNA, the CDR3 is TGCAGTGCTAGAGAGGGCGGGACAGCCGATTCACCCCTCCACTTT. This chain links TRBV20-1 with TRBJ1-6; 7 bases line up with TRBD1. CDR1 DFQATT and CDR2 SNEGSKA come from the germline V gene (reference sequence). There are 15 residues in the CDR3. The junction had 7 bases not matched to a gene; V was cut back by 0 bases and J by 8 bases.

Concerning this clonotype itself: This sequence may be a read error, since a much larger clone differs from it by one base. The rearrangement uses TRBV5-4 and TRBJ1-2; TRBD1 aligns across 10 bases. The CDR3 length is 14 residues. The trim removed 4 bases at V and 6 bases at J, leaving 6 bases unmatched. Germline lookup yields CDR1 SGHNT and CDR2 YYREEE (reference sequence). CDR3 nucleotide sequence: TGTGCCAGCAGCGCCGGGACAGGGGTCAATGGCTACACCTTC. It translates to CASSAGTGVNGYTF.